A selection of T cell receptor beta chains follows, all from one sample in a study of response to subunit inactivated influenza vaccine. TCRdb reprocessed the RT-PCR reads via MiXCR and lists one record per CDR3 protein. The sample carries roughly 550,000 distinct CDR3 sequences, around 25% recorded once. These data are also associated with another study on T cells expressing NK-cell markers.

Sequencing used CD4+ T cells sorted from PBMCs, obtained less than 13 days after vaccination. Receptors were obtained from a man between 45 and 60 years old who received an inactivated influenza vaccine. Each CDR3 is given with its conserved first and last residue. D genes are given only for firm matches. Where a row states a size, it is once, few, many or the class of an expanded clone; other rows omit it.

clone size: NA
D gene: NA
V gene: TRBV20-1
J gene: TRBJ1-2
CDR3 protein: CSAAPSQLGGYTF
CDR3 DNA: TGCAGTGCAGCGCCTTCCCAGCTAGGCGGCTACACCTTC

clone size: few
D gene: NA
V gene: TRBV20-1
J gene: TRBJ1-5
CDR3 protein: CSASQGPSSNQPQHF
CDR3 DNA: TGCAGTGCTTCCCAGGGGCCCTCTAGCAATCAGCCCCAGCATTTT

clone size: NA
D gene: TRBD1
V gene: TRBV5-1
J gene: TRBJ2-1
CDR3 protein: CASSFDRGGNEQFF
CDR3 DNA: TGCGCCAGCAGCTTCGACAGGGGTGGCAATGAGCAGTTCTTC

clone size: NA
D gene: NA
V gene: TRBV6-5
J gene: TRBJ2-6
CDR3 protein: CASSFDTGTGANVLTF
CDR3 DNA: TGTGCCAGCAGTTTCGACACAGGGACTGGGGCCAACGTCCTGACTTTC

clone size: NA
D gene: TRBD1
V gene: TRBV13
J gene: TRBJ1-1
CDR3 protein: CASSLGQSMNTEAFF
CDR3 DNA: TGTGCCAGCAGCTTGGGACAGAGTATGAACACTGAAGCTTTCTTT

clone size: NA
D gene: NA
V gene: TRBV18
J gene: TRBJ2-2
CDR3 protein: CASSPDSPNTGELFF
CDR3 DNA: TGTGCCAGCTCACCCGACAGCCCGAACACCGGGGAGCTGTTTTTT

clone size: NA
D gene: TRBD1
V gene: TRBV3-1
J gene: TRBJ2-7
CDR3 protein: CASSREPGQGSYEQYF
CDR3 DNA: TGTGCCAGCAGCCGAGAGCCGGGACAGGGTTCCTACGAGCAGTACTTC

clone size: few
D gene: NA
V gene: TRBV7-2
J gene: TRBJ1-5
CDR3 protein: CASSFQNQPQHF
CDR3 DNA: TGTGCCAGCAGCTTTCAGAACCAGCCCCAGCATTTT

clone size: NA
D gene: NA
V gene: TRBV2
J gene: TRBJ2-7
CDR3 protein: CASGPVWGEQYF
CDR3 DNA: TGTGCCAGCGGCCCTGTGTGGGGCGAGCAGTACTTC

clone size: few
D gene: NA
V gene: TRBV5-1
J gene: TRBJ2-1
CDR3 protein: CASSLVGGDSVDEQFF
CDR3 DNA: TGCGCCAGCAGCTTGGTCGGTGGGGACTCGGTCGATGAGCAGTTCTTC

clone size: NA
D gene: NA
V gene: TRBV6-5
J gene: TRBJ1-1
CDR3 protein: CASSKINTEAFF
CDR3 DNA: TGTGCCAGCAGTAAGATCAACACTGAAGCTTTCTTT

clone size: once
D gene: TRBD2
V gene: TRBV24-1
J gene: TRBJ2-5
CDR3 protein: CATSDGGGLVRSETQYF
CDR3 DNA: TGTGCCACCAGTGATGGGGGGGGACTAGTTCGGTCAGAGACCCAGTACTTC

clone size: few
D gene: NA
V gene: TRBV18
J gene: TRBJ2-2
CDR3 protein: CASSPPITGSTGELFF
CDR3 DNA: TGTGCCAGCTCACCACCGATCACAGGGTCTACCGGGGAGCTGTTTTTT

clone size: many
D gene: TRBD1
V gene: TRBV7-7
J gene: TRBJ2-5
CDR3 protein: CASSPGTGGFETQYF
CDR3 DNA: TGTGCCAGCAGCCCGGGGACAGGGGGCTTCGAGACCCAGTACTTC

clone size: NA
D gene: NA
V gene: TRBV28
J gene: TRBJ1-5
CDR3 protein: CASSREPQESQPQHF
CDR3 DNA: TGTGCCAGCAGTCGCGAACCCCAGGAGTCTCAGCCCCAGCATTTT

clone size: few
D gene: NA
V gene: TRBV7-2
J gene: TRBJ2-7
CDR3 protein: CASSLAKGRSEQYF
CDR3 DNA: TGTGCCAGCAGCTTAGCAAAGGGGCGGAGCGAGCAGTACTTC

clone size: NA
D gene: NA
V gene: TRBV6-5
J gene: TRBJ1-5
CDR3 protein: CASSYYEKPQHF
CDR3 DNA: TGTGCCAGCAGTTATTATGAAAAGCCCCAGCATTTT

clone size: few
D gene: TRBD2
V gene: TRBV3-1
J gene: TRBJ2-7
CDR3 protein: CASSQVRGRASYEQYF
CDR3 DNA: TGTGCCAGCAGCCAAGTAAGAGGGAGGGCCTCCTACGAGCAGTACTTC

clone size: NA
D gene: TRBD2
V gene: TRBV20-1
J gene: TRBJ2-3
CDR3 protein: CSAPPVLRASGIKDTQYF
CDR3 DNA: TGCAGTGCTCCTCCTGTTTTAAGGGCTAGCGGAATCAAAGATACGCAGTATTTT

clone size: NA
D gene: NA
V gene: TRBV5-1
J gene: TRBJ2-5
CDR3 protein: CASSLVLRQEETQYF
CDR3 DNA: TGCGCCAGCAGCTTGGTTTTGCGGCAGGAGGAGACCCAGTACTTC

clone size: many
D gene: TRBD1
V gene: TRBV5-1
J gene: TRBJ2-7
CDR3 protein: CASSYGTGHYEQYF
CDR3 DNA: TGCGCCAGCAGCTACGGGACAGGGCACTACGAGCAGTACTTC

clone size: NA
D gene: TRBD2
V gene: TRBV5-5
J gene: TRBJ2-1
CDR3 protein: CASSPVPGLAYNEQFF
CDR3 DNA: TGTGCCAGCAGTCCGGTCCCGGGACTAGCCTACAATGAGCAGTTCTTC

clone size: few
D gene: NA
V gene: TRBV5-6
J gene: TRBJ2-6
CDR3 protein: CASSLTVQANNVLTF
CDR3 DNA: TGTGCCAGCAGCTTGACGGTCCAGGCGAACAACGTCCTGACTTTC

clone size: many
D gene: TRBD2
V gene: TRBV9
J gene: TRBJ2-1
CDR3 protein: CASSVVAAGVEQFF
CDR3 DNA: TGTGCCAGCAGCGTAGTCGCAGCGGGGGTTGAGCAGTTCTTC

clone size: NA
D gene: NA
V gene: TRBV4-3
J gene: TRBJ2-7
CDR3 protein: CASSQWYETDTYEQYF
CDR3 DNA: TGCGCCAGCAGCCAGTGGTACGAGACAGACACGTACGAGCAGTACTTC

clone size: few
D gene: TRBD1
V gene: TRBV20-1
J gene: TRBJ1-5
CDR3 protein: CSAKQGAAYQPQHF
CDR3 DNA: TGCAGTGCCAAACAGGGGGCGGCGTATCAGCCCCAGCATTTT

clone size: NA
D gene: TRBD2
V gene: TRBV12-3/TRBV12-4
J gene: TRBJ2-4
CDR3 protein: CASSFRGGPKNIQYF
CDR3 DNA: TGTGCCAGCAGTTTTCGCGGGGGTCCCAAAAACATTCAGTACTTC